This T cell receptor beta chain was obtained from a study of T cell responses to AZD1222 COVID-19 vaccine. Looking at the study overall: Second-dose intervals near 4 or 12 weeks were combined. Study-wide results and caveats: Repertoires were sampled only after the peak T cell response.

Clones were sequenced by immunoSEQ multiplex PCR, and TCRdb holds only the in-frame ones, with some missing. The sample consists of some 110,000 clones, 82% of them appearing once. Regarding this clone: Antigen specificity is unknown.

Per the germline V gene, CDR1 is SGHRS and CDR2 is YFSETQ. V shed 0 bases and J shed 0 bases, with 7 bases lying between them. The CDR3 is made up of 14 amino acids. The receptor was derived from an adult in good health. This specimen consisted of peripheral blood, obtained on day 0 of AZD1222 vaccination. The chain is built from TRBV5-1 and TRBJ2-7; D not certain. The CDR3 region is CASSLVAGSYEQYF. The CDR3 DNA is TGCGCCAGCAGCTTGGTGGCAGGCTCCTACGAGCAGTACTTC.